This TCR beta chain was profiled in a study of cytomegalovirus exposure and HLA in healthy donors. Overall study context: In a later analysis, it was reported that the roughly 130 validation repertoires had been produced on the same platform as the 670 or so repertoires belonging to the first cohort.

The CDR3 has 14 residues. Germline CDR1 and CDR2: SGHRS and YFSETQ. The V end was cut by 0 bases, the J end by 3 bases, with 10 bases between. Libraries were prepared by immunoSEQ multiplex PCR; TCRdb keeps only in-frame clonotypes and omits some of them. The data show around 120,000 clones, 75% to 90% seen once. Notes on this clone: What it binds is unknown.

Study-wide points: Rare TCR sequences predominated, though certain public TCRs were found in many donors. A list of roughly 160 TCR beta chains associated with cytomegalovirus was given.

The clonotype originates from a man between 18 and 35 years old in good health and CMV-seropositive. Sequences were obtained from PBMCs. V is TRBV5-1 and J is TRBJ2-7, with D hard to call. DNA of the CDR3: TGCGCCAGCAGCTTGGACGGCCCGGGCTACGAGCAGTACTTC. Translation: CASSLDGPGYEQYF.